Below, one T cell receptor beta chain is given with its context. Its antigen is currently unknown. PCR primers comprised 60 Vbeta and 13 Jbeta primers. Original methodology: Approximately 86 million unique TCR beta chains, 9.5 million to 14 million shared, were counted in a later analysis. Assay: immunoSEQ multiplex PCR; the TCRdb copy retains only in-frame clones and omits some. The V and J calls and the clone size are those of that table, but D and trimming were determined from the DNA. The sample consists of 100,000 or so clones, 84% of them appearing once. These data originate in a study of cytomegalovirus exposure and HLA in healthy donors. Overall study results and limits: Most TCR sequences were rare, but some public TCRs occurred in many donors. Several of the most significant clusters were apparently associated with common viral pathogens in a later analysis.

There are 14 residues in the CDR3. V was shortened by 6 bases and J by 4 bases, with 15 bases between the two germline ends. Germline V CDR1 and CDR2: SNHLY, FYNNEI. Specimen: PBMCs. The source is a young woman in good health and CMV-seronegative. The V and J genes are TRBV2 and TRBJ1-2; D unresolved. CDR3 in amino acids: CASSGEVGSYGYTF. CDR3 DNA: TGTGCCAGCAGCGGGGAGGTGGGGAGCTATGGCTACACCTTC.